The subject of this entry is one TCR beta chain. These data are taken from a study of blood T cell repertoires in COVID-19. Turning to the study itself: COVID-19 samples, acute and convalescent, were from the United States, Italy and Spain. The cDNA or gDNA used as material had been derived from T cells, B-cell-depleted T cells, or PBMCs.

V was pared by 3 bases and J by 8 bases, with 13 bases between. The CDR3 totals 14 residues. From germline, CDR1 is MNHEY and CDR2 SMNVEV (reference sequence). Adults between roughly 18 and 89 years of age took part from 20 to 25 US areas. Original methodology: Nucleated cell counts were estimated from reference gene primer amplification. The table came from immunoSEQ multiplex PCR; TCRdb's copy has only in-frame clones and leaves some out. From that table come the V and J calls and clone size; the DNA was used to work out D and trimming. This sample carries 150,000 to 200,000 clones, 82% of them seen once, and the ten largest clones take about 5%.

This receptor was obtained from a woman aged 60-75 years with acute COVID-19. What was sequenced was PBMCs or T cells enriched from blood (not recorded which). This chain connects TRBV27 to TRBJ1-4, with TRBD1 as a possible D gene (5 bases). CDR3 DNA sequence: TGTGCCAGCAGTTTTTCCAGGGTAGCCGAAAAACTGTTTTTT. Residues: CASSFSRVAEKLFF.